This T cell receptor beta chain was found in a study of blood T cell repertoires in COVID-19. This CDR3 is built from 13 residues. Germline lookup yields CDR1 SGHTA and CDR2 FQGTGA. V gave up 1 base and J gave up 6 bases, with 4 bases separating them. Sequenced by immunoSEQ multiplex PCR; TCRdb stores in-frame clones only, minus some. The sample lists about 180,000 clones, just over 85% seen once, with over 7.5% in the top ten. The V gene is TRBV7-3, the J gene TRBJ1-6; no firm D call. Specimen: peripheral blood. This receptor was obtained from a man aged 50-60 years with active or convalescent COVID-19. The DNA for the CDR3 is TGTGCCAGCAGCTTAAGGCCTAATTCACCCCTCCACTTT. Amino acid sequence: CASSLRPNSPLHF.